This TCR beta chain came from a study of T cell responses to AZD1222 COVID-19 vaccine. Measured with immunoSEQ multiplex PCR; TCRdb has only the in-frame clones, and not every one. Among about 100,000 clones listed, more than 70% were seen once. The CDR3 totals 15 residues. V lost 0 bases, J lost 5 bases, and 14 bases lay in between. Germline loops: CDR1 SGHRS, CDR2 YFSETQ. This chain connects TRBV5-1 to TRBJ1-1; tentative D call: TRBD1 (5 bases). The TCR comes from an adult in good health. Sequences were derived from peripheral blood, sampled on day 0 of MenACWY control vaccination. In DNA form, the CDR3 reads TGCGCCAGCAGCTTGGGGGGCGGGGTTCTGACTGAAGCTTTCTTT. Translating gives CASSLGGGVLTEAFF.